This T cell receptor beta chain was found in a study of blood T cell repertoires in COVID-19. Study context: The United States, Italy and Spain supplied acute and convalescent COVID-19 samples. The cDNA or gDNA used as material had been derived from T cells, B-cell-depleted T cells, or PBMCs.

The CDR3 spans 14 residues. Between the trimmed V and J ends, which lost 7 bases and 4 bases, there was a span of 14 bases. CDR1 is MNHEY and CDR2 is SVGAGI in the germline V gene. Authors' methods: For nucleated cells, counts were estimated from reference gene primer amplification. TCRdb's copy holds only in-frame clones and misses some; the assay was immunoSEQ multiplex PCR. The D gene and trimming were derived from the DNA, and the V and J assignments and clone size from that table. The data contain 70,000 to 100,000 clones, roughly 88% of them singletons. The chain recombines TRBV6-5 with TRBJ1-3; D not resolved. This sequence originates from a woman in her seventies with acute or convalescent COVID-19. Sequenced: peripheral blood. In DNA, the CDR3 is TGTGCCAGCATCGCCACTGTGAGCGGAAACACCATATATTTT. It specifies CASIATVSGNTIYF.